There are many counts of the clone carrying this T cell receptor beta chain. The data are from a study of regulatory T cells in long-lasting Graves disease. Construction of TCR beta libraries relied on iRepertoire HTBI primers and on Arm-PCR targeting CDR3 regions. TCRdb itself ran the multiplex PCR reads through MiXCR, one entry per CDR3 protein. Among hundreds of thousands of distinct CDR3 sequences, under 20% were seen once, and the ten largest hold approximately 18%. Time point denoted: newly diagnosed GD, antithyroid drugs for less than 3 months. The TCR library was made from RNA extracted from PBMCs. Diagnosis followed American Thyroid Association guidelines for Graves' disease. The germline gives CDR1 SGDLS, CDR2 YYNGEE. Trimming shortened V by 0 bases and J by 0 bases, and 6 bases separated the two germline ends. This CDR3 comprises 14 residues. This sample was shared with a second study, whose subject was T cells in Graves' hyperthyroidism and ophthalmopathy. That study adds: Uncontrolled infection, other autoimmune disease, pregnancy or lactation led to exclusion. Clinicians diagnosed patients from clinical symptoms, serum thyroxine and TRAb, thyroid ultrasound and orbital computed tomography. An initial round of RT-PCR targeting the TCR CDR3 relied on the HTBI primer set.

The specimen was peripheral blood mononuclear cells (PBMCs), collected at new diagnosis, from a patient treated with antithyroid drugs. This clonotype was obtained from a woman aged 25 to 39 with Graves disease. The chain joins TRBV9 to TRBJ1-1; D gene uncertain. The DNA for the CDR3 is TGTGCCAGCAGCGTAGTTAGCATGAACACTGAAGCTTTCTTT. Protein: CASSVVSMNTEAFF.